The 26 T cell receptor beta chains below were found in one sample sequenced in a study of T cell repertoires in cytomegalovirus infection. From the reads, TCRdb called clonotypes with MiXCR, one entry per CDR3 protein. Of 350,000 to 450,000 distinct CDR3 sequences listed, around 18% are singletons. Sequences were obtained from PBMCs. The receptors shown here come from a human donor in good health (CMV status not recorded). Some clones in this sample may be carry-over from other donors' samples.

The gene calls are TRBV29-1 and TRBJ2-2, with D unclear. CDR1 SQVTM and CDR2 ANQGSEA come from the germline V gene. The V end was cut by 5 bases, the J end by 1 base, with 5 bases between. The CDR3 contains 12 residues. The CDR3 protein is CSVRGNTGELFF. CDR3 coding DNA: TGCAGCGTTCGAGGGAACACCGGGGAGCTGTTTTTT.

This clonotype was detected only a few times. This chain joins TRBV11-2 and TRBJ1-2; TRBD1 might be the D (5 bases). Trimming shortened V by 0 bases and J by 8 bases, and 13 bases separated the two germline ends. CDR1 SGHAT and CDR2 FQNNGV come from the germline V gene. The CDR3 contains 14 residues. The CDR3, as DNA: TGTGCCAGCAGCTTAGATTTCGGCGGGGACGGCTACACCTTC. Translation gives CASSLDFGGDGYTF.

In this sample, this clonotype turned up many times. V and J are TRBV7-2 and TRBJ2-1; weak D call: TRBD1 (5 bases). V was pared by 5 bases and J by 6 bases, with 14 bases between. Germline V lookup: CDR1 SGHTA, CDR2 FQGNSA. The CDR3 loop spans 14 amino acids. In DNA form, the CDR3 reads TGTGCCAGCAGCGCCGACAGAGTATTCAATGAGCAGTTCTTC. It is translated as CASSADRVFNEQFF.

V gene TRBV12-5 combines with J gene TRBJ1-5; D remains ambiguous. In germline, CDR1 is LGHNT, CDR2 FRNRAP. Trimming stripped 6 bases from V and 1 base from J, with 10 bases between. The length of the CDR3 is 14 residues. CDR3: CASGGGRSNQPQHF. DNA for the CDR3: TGTGCTAGTGGCGGTGGGAGGAGCAATCAGCCCCAGCATTTT.

This clonotype was counted ten times or more. The CDR3, as DNA: TGTGCCAGCAGCTCGAAGAGACTAGCGGGACCTCGGGATACGCAGTATTTT. Amino acid sequence: CASSSKRLAGPRDTQYF. The chain links TRBV7-2 to TRBJ2-3; TRBD2 matches at 11 bases. This CDR3 comprises 17 residues. V lost 4 bases and J lost 6; bases outside the gene matches: 12. Germline lookup yields CDR1 SGHTA and CDR2 FQGNSA.

This clonotype showed up just a few times. The chain recombines TRBV28 with TRBJ2-2, with TRBD2 matching over 12 bases. Germline CDR1 MDHEN, CDR2 SYDVKM. The CDR3 runs 13 residues. The CDR3 loop is CATRLAGAGELFF. The CDR3 DNA sequence: TGTGCTACCAGACTAGCGGGAGCCGGGGAGCTGTTTTTT.

The rearrangement uses TRBV20-1 and TRBJ2-5; 10 bases line up with TRBD2. CDR3 size: 17 residues. V lost 5 bases and J lost 4; bases outside the gene matches: 16. Germline V gene data show CDR1 as DFQATT and CDR2 as SNEGSKA (reference sequence). As DNA, the CDR3 is TGCAGTGCTCCCCCCTGGGGAGCGGGGGGGCCCCGAGAGACCCAGTACTTC. Protein product: CSAPPWGAGGPRETQYF.

The chain uses TRBV3-1 and TRBJ1-3; D might be TRBD1 (5 bases). The CDR3 is 15 amino acids. Germline V gene sequence: CDR1 LGHDT, CDR2 YNNKEL (reference sequence). The germline V and J ends were trimmed by 2 bases and 2 bases, with 10 bases remaining between them. The CDR3 sequence: CASSQIGATGNTIYF. The CDR3 DNA sequence: TGTGCCAGCAGCCAAATAGGGGCTACTGGAAACACCATATATTTT.

The gene calls are TRBV20-1 and TRBJ1-3; TRBD1 might be the D (5 bases). V was clipped by 5 bases and J by 3 bases, with 8 bases between them. The CDR3 runs to 12 residues. CDR1 and CDR2 (germline): DFQATT, SNEGSKA (reference sequence). The CDR3 region is CSAGTVGNTIYF. The CDR3 nucleotides read TGCAGTGCTGGGACGGTTGGAAACACCATATATTTT.

This clonotype was seen ten or more times. The rearrangement links TRBV7-9 to TRBJ2-3; TRBD2 aligns across 10 bases. The CDR3 contains 15 residues. CDR1 is SEHNR, CDR2 FQNEAQ, per germline (reference sequence). V trimming: 6 bases; J trimming: 6 bases; junction bases outside the gene matches: 9. The CDR3, as DNA: TGTGCCAGCAGTCAGGGACTAGCGAAGACGGATACGCAGTATTTT. Translated, it gives CASSQGLAKTDTQYF.

There are a few counts of this clonotype. The rearrangement links TRBV28 to TRBJ2-5, with 8 positions matching TRBD1. The V gene's germline CDR1 is MDHEN and CDR2 SYDVKM. V was pared by 2 bases and J by 5 bases, with 16 bases of the junction left unmatched. This CDR3 has 18 residues. The CDR3: CASSLMRGEDRVLETQYF. The DNA for the CDR3 is TGTGCCAGCAGTTTAATGAGAGGAGAGGACAGGGTACTCGAGACCCAGTACTTC.

The chain is built from TRBV9 and TRBJ2-7; no clear D. CDR1 is SGDLS and CDR2 is YYNGEE in the germline V gene. The germline V and J ends were trimmed by 4 bases and 0 bases, with 14 bases remaining between them. The length of the CDR3 is 15 residues. CDR3 sequence reads: CASSPASLVSYEQYF. In nucleotides, the CDR3 is TGTGCCAGCAGCCCTGCTTCGCTAGTCTCCTACGAGCAGTACTTC.

The chain carries TRBV6-2 or TRBV6-3 and TRBJ2-1, with D unclear. With 6 bases removed from V and 0 bases from J, the gap between germline ends came to 12 bases. This CDR3 has 15 amino acids. The germline gives CDR1 MNHEY, CDR2 SVGEGT. CDR3 coding DNA: TGTGCCAGCAGGCTCTCCGAGAGCTCCTACAATGAGCAGTTCTTC. It specifies CASRLSESSYNEQFF.

The chain combines TRBV12-3 or TRBV12-4 with TRBJ1-2, with D unresolved. The CDR3 contains 14 residues. Trimming cost V 5 bases and J 8 bases, with 18 bases left between them. The CDR3 spells CASSPGGGSGGYTF. The CDR3 nucleotides read TGTGCCAGCAGTCCCGGCGGCGGGAGCGGCGGCTACACCTTC.

This clonotype was observed at least ten times. The chain is built from TRBV19 and TRBJ2-1; 7 bases are shared with TRBD1. From germline, CDR1 is LNHDA and CDR2 SQIVND (reference sequence). Unmatched junction bases numbered 1, after V lost 5 bases and J lost 0 bases. The CDR3 covers 14 residues. The DNA of the CDR3 is TGTGCCAGTAGTGGGACAGACTCCTACAATGAGCAGTTCTTC. Translating gives CASSGTDSYNEQFF.

The chain uses TRBV6-2 or TRBV6-3 and TRBJ2-7; tentative D call: TRBD2 (6 bases). This CDR3 spans 15 amino acids. Germline values: CDR1 MNHEY, CDR2 SVGEGT. Trimming pared 2 bases from V and 3 bases from J, leaving 14 bases between. CDR3 sequence reads: CASSYTGPGSYEQYF. The CDR3 DNA is TGTGCCAGCAGTTACACGGGACCCGGGAGCTACGAGCAGTACTTC.

This clonotype was counted between two and nine times. Its ends do not fully match the called genes, so a read error is possible. This chain joins TRBV2 and TRBJ2-1, with D possibly matching TRBD1 (6 bases). Per the germline V gene, CDR1 is SNHLY and CDR2 is FYNNEI. The CDR3 totals 11 residues. The CDR3 nucleotides are TGTGCCAGCAACCGGGACAACGAGCAGTTCTTC. Its protein product is CASNRDNEQFF.

This clonotype was found many times. The V call is TRBV7-9, the J call TRBJ1-4; maybe TRBD1 (5 bases). The germline V gene encodes CDR1 SEHNR and CDR2 FQNEAQ (reference sequence). V was shortened by 0 bases and J by 5 bases, with 10 bases between the two germline ends. This CDR3 has 15 amino acids. The CDR3 nucleotides read TGTGCCAGCAGCTTAGCGGGTTCAGGGAATGAAAAACTGTTTTTT. It translates to CASSLAGSGNEKLFF.

This clonotype was counted only a few times. The V and J genes are TRBV20-1 and TRBJ2-1, with 9 positions matching TRBD2. The CDR3 spans 14 residues. CDR1 and CDR2 (germline): DFQATT, SNEGSKA (reference sequence). J was trimmed by 7 bases and V by 3 bases; bases with no gene match: 7. CDR3 sequence reads: CSAREAGGRNEQFF. The CDR3 coding sequence is TGCAGTGCTAGGGAAGCGGGAGGAAGGAATGAGCAGTTCTTC.

This clonotype was observed a handful of times. The V call is TRBV28, the J call TRBJ1-4; no reliable D call. CDR1 and CDR2 from the germline V gene are MDHEN and SYDVKM. The CDR3 has 14 residues. Trimming took 4 bases from V and 0 from J, leaving 6 bases between them. For the CDR3, the DNA is TGTGCCAGCAGTTCAGCGGCAACTAATGAAAAACTGTTTTTT. It specifies CASSSAATNEKLFF.

This clonotype has ten or more counts. The chain couples TRBV5-1 to TRBJ2-2, with 9 bases identical to TRBD1. The CDR3 spans 16 residues. Per germline, CDR1 SGHRS and CDR2 YFSETQ. J lost 2 bases, V lost 3 bases, and 5 bases had no gene match. The CDR3 coding sequence is TGCGCCAGCAGCTACACAGGGGGCGATAACACCGGGGAGCTGTTTTTT. It is translated as CASSYTGGDNTGELFF. Using reference TRBV5-1 and TRBJ2-2 for the parts outside the CDR3, the full variable domain is KAGVTQTPRYLIKTRGQQVTLSCSPISGHRSVSWYQQTPGQGLQFLFEYFSETQRNKGNFPGRFSGRQFSNSRSEMNVSTLELGDSALYLCASSYTGGDNTGELFFGEGSRLTVL.

This clonotype was seen more than once but under ten times. The chain is built from TRBV7-9 and TRBJ2-2; D gene unclear. Trimming took 3 bases from V and 4 from J, leaving 9 bases between them. Germline loops: CDR1 SEHNR, CDR2 FQNEAQ (reference sequence). There are 14 residues in the CDR3. CDR3 nucleotides: TGTGCCAGCAGCTTGCTTCCGATCACCGGGGAGCTGTTTTTT. Its protein product is CASSLLPITGELFF. The full variable domain, completed using reference TRBV7-9 and TRBJ2-2, is DTGVSQNPRHKITKRGQNVTFRCDPISEHNRLYWYRQTLGQGPEFLTYFQNEAQLEKSRLLSDRFSAERPKGSFSTLEIQRTEQGDSAMYLCASSLLPITGELFFGEGSRLTVL.

CDR3 in DNA: TGTGCCATCAGTGTAGATTGGGGGAGCGGAGAGACCCAGTACTTC. It encodes CAISVDWGSGETQYF. The V call is TRBV10-3, the J call TRBJ2-5, with D perhaps given as TRBD1 or TRBD2 (5 bases each). Germline lookup yields CDR1 ENHRY and CDR2 SYGVKD. The CDR3 is 15 amino acids. V gave up 4 bases and J gave up 4 bases, with 16 bases separating them.

There are many counts of this clonotype. V is TRBV27 and J is TRBJ2-1; 8 positions agree with TRBD2. The V segment lost 7 bases and the J segment 0 bases; nucleotides outside the gene matches: 8. This CDR3 comprises 16 residues. Germline V gene lookup returns CDR1 MNHEY and CDR2 SMNVEV (reference sequence). The chain's CDR3 is CASNPAGVYSYNEQFF. As DNA, the CDR3 is TGTGCCAGCAATCCAGCGGGAGTGTACTCCTACAATGAGCAGTTCTTC.

The chain combines TRBV20-1 with TRBJ2-3; TRBD2 matches 10 bases. The CDR3 contains 16 residues. Germline V CDR1 and CDR2: DFQATT, SNEGSKA (reference sequence). In DNA form, the CDR3 reads TGCAGGCTCATTAGCGGGGGGATCCCTAGCACAGATACGCAGTATTTT. As protein: CRLISGGIPSTDTQYF.

This rearrangement joins TRBV3-1 to TRBJ1-6, with D unclear. CDR3 length: 14 residues. The V end lost 1 base, the J end lost 6 bases, and 7 bases lay between the germline ends. CDR1 is LGHDT, CDR2 YNNKEL, per germline (reference sequence). The CDR3 region has the DNA TGTGCCAGCAGCCAAGCATTGGGTAATTCACCCCTCCACTTT. Residues: CASSQALGNSPLHF.